This note documents a single T cell receptor (beta chain) sequence. Trimming shortened V by 6 bases and J by 4 bases, and 12 bases separated the two germline ends. CDR3 length: 14 amino acids. Amplification from RNA transcripts yielded the TCR beta CDR3 regions. Second-round multiplex PCR came after first-round RT-PCR with HTBI primers. TCRdb re-analysed the multiplex PCR reads in MiXCR, keeping a single row per CDR3 protein. This sample has about 740,000 distinct CDR3 sequences, with roughly two fifths found just once. The data derive from a study of Graves' ophthalmopathy and Graves' hyperthyroidism.

The TCR sequence derives from an adult man with Graves' ophthalmopathy. The chain carries TRBV12-3 or TRBV12-4 and TRBJ2-2; D ambiguous. Sequenced material: peripheral blood. The CDR3: CASSRLDGTGELFF. The DNA for the CDR3 is TGTGCCAGCAGCCGATTAGATGGCACCGGGGAGCTGTTTTTT.